The source of this TCR beta chain is a study of cytomegalovirus exposure and HLA in healthy donors. Study conclusions and caveats: The classifier, whose performance was assessed in both the original and validation cohorts, reportedly diagnosed cytomegalovirus status with high specificity and sensitivity. Most TCR sequences proved rare, with some public TCRs found in many donors.

The CDR3 runs to 16 residues. In germline, CDR1 is SGHVS, CDR2 FQNEAQ. The germline V and J ends were trimmed by 5 bases and 3 bases, with 19 bases remaining between them. Comments on this clone: Antigen specificity is unknown.

With 60 Vbeta and 13 Jbeta primers, the PCR was carried out. Here immunoSEQ multiplex PCR was the method, and the copy in TCRdb shows in-frame clones only, minus some. This table has about 120,000 clones, roughly 79% appearing once. V and J are TRBV7-8 and TRBJ2-5; possible D gene TRBD2, 6 bases. The source of this sequence is a woman in her thirties or forties in good health and CMV-seronegative. Sequencing used PBMCs. The CDR3 coding sequence is TGTGCCAGCAGCCGCCCGGGGGAGACATTGGAAGAGACCCAGTACTTC. Translation gives CASSRPGETLEETQYF. The whole variable domain, filled in from reference TRBV7-8 and TRBJ2-5, reads GAGVSQSPRYKVAKRGQDVALRCDPISGHVSLFWYQQALGQGPEFLTYFQNEAQLDKSGLPSDRFFAERPEGSVSTLKIQRTQQEDSAVYLCASSRPGETLEETQYFGPGTRLLVL.